The clone carrying this T cell receptor beta chain was detected a few times. Its antigen remains unknown. Through a sample-barcoded 5' primer and a J-beta primer mix, a second PCR was run for 7 to 11 cycles. Every sample produced at least 2.5 million CDR3-containing paired-end reads. Using its own MiXCR run on the 5' RACE reads, TCRdb lists one record per CDR3 protein. The sample holds hundreds of thousands of distinct CDR3 sequences, around 21% seen once. Per the germline V gene, CDR1 is SNHLY and CDR2 is FYNNEI. The CDR3 extends over 15 amino acids. With 6 bases clipped from V and 1 base from J, the junction kept 3 bases outside the gene matches. This entry is derived from a study of blood T cells in healthy people across ages. The study, taken as a whole, reports: Age advanced and TCR beta diversity per million T cells fell, roughly linearly.

This TCR was sampled from a man in his sixties or seventies in good health. The chain couples TRBV2 to TRBJ2-2; 9 positions agree with TRBD2. The sequenced sample was blood. The CDR3 spells CASSPTSGNTGELFF. The CDR3 DNA follows: TGTGCCAGCAGCCCGACTAGCGGGAACACCGGGGAGCTGTTTTTT.